This passage covers 21 T cell receptor beta chains from one sample sequenced in a study of shared clonotypes between healthy human individuals. TCRdb's copy holds only in-frame clones and misses some; the assay was immunoSEQ multiplex PCR. Of under 1 million clones in the sample, 92% were seen once. Terminally differentiated effector memory CD45RA+ cells were left out of the naive CD8 fraction, which was CD45RO-negative and positively selected for CCR7. The sequenced sample was naive CD8+ T cells sorted from blood. These receptors were collected from a man in his thirties or forties in good health.

This chain links TRBV18 with TRBJ2-1, with D possibly matching TRBD2 (5 bases). V was shortened by 3 bases and J by 1 base, with 19 bases between the two germline ends. CDR1 and CDR2 (germline): KGHSH, LQKENI. The CDR3 loop spans 18 amino acids. The DNA for the CDR3 is TGTGCCAGCTCACCTTCCCCCGCGGCGGGCATGTCCTACAATGAGCAGTTCTTC. Its protein is CASSPSPAAGMSYNEQFF.

J is TRBJ1-2 and V is TRBV27; TRBD1 might be the D (6 bases). The CDR3 is 15 amino acids. The germline V gene has CDR1 MNHEY and CDR2 SMNVEV (reference sequence). The V gene lost 0 bases and the J gene lost 0 bases, with 8 bases spanning the gap. The CDR3 is CASSLSGTTNYGYTF. The CDR3 DNA follows: TGTGCCAGCAGTTTATCCGGGACAACTAACTATGGCTACACCTTC.

V usage is TRBV11-2 and J usage is TRBJ1-1, with TRBD1 as a possible D gene (5 bases). CDR3 size: 14 residues. Trimming shortened V by 6 bases and J by 11 bases, and 22 bases separated the two germline ends. Looked up from germline, CDR1 is SGHAT and CDR2 is FQNNGV. The CDR3 DNA sequence: TGTGCCAGCAGTTTAAATTCAGGGCCTCCGGAGGCTTTCTTT. Translating gives CASSLNSGPPEAFF.

The V gene is TRBV11-2, the J gene TRBJ2-1; 10 positions agree with TRBD1. J lost 2 bases, V lost 5 bases, and 15 bases had no gene match. Germline V gene sequence: CDR1 SGHAT, CDR2 FQNNGV. The length of the CDR3 is 19 residues. This CDR3 is CASSGTGDDIAGTYNEQFF. The CDR3 DNA is TGTGCCAGCAGCGGGACAGGGGACGATATAGCGGGGACCTACAATGAGCAGTTCTTC.

The chain uses TRBV10-3 and TRBJ2-2; D is unresolved. Trimming left V 10 bases short and J 6 bases short, with 6 bases between. The CDR3 contains 10 residues. Germline V gives CDR1 ENHRY, CDR2 SYGVKD. CDR3 region: CATRSGELFF. The CDR3, as DNA: TGTGCCACACGATCCGGGGAGCTGTTTTTT.

The chain uses TRBV10-3 and TRBJ1-2; TRBD1 aligns across 9 bases. With V trimmed by 1 base and J by 0 bases, 0 bases remained unmatched. The CDR3 is 15 residues long. CDR1 is ENHRY and CDR2 is SYGVKD in the germline V gene. The CDR3 DNA sequence: TGTGCCATCAGTGAGTGGACAGGGGCTAACTATGGCTACACCTTC. Translating it yields CAISEWTGANYGYTF.

The V gene is TRBV5-4, the J gene TRBJ2-7, with 7 bases identical to TRBD1. V dropped 4 bases and J dropped 5; count of bases not matched to a gene: 3. CDR3 length: 12 residues. CDR1 and CDR2 (germline): SGHNT, YYREEE (reference sequence). The CDR3 nucleotides are TGTGCCAGCAGCATAACAGGGGACGAGCAGTACTTC. Translating gives CASSITGDEQYF.

The chain couples TRBV19 to TRBJ1-1; 11 positions match TRBD1. The CDR3 runs to 16 residues. Germline CDR1 reads LNHDA; CDR2 reads SQIVND (reference sequence). V trimming: 3 bases; J trimming: 4 bases; junction bases outside the gene matches: 7. CDR3 sequence: CASSIPGQGVLTEAFF. The CDR3 bases are TGTGCCAGTAGTATCCCGGGACAGGGGGTACTCACTGAAGCTTTCTTT. The whole variable domain, filled in from reference TRBV19 and TRBJ1-1, reads DGGITQSPKYLFRKEGQNVTLSCEQNLNHDAMYWYRQDPGQGLRLIYYSQIVNDFQKGDIAEGYSVSREKKESFPLTVTSAQKNPTAFYLCASSIPGQGVLTEAFFGQGTRLTVV.

The chain has TRBV28 and TRBJ2-1, with D perhaps TRBD1 or TRBD2 (5 bases each). This CDR3 has 17 amino acids. The germline V and J ends were trimmed by 2 bases and 0 bases, with 14 bases remaining between them. Germline CDR1 and CDR2: MDHEN and SYDVKM. CDR3 region: CASSLRLRGSSYNEQFF. CDR3 nucleotide sequence: TGTGCCAGCAGTTTACGGCTCCGGGGCTCCTCCTACAATGAGCAGTTCTTC.

The chain is built from TRBV28 and TRBJ2-7, with a tentative D call TRBD2 (6 bases). The V end lost 3 bases, the J end lost 2 bases, and 20 bases lay between the germline ends. CDR1 and CDR2 from the germline V gene are MDHEN and SYDVKM. The length of the CDR3 is 17 residues. CDR3: CASSFGGPIPPTYEQYF. The DNA for the CDR3 is TGTGCCAGCAGTTTCGGGGGACCGATACCCCCTACCTACGAGCAGTACTTC. The variable domain in full, completed from reference TRBV28 and TRBJ2-7, reads DVKVTQSSRYLVKRTGEKVFLECVQDMDHENMFWYRQDPGLGLRLIYFSYDVKMKEKGDIPEGYSVSREKKERFSLILESASTNQTSMYLCASSFGGPIPPTYEQYFGPGTRLTVT.

The J gene is TRBJ2-1, the V gene TRBV2, with D tentatively TRBD2 (6 bases). The germline CDR1 and CDR2 sequences are SNHLY and FYNNEI. Trimming pared 9 bases from V and 3 bases from J, leaving 15 bases between. The CDR3 is 14 residues long. The CDR3 region is CASREYSGYNEQFF. The CDR3 coding sequence is TGTGCCAGTCGAGAGTATAGCGGCTACAATGAGCAGTTCTTC.

The V call is TRBV2, the J call TRBJ2-7; 7 bases are shared with TRBD1. Germline V gene lookup returns CDR1 SNHLY and CDR2 FYNNEI. Trimming removed 8 bases from V and 0 bases from J; junction bases left unmatched: 4. This CDR3 has 13 amino acids. CDR3 sequence: CASLDRSSYEQYF. The CDR3 nucleotides read TGTGCCAGCTTGGACAGGAGCTCCTACGAGCAGTACTTC.

The chain carries TRBV5-4 and TRBJ1-2; D is unresolved. Germline CDR1 and CDR2: SGHNT and YYREEE (reference sequence). The CDR3 has 11 residues. V was cut by 3 bases and J by 8 bases, with 8 bases left in between. CDR3 region: CASSSGVGYTF. CDR3 in DNA: TGTGCCAGCAGCTCCGGGGTCGGCTACACCTTC.

The chain couples TRBV9 to TRBJ2-2; 8 bases are shared with TRBD1. Trimming at V came to 3 bases and at J to 11 bases, leaving 12 bases not matched to a gene. This CDR3 spans 15 amino acids. CDR1 SGDLS and CDR2 YYNGEE come from the germline V gene. Written as DNA, the CDR3 is TGTGCCAGCAGCGACGTTCGACAGGGGACGGACGAGCTGTTTTTT. This sequence encodes CASSDVRQGTDELFF. Complete variable domain (other parts from reference TRBV9 and TRBJ2-2): DSGVTQTPKHLITATGQRVTLRCSPRSGDLSVYWYQQSLDQGLQFLIQYYNGEERAKGNILERFSAQQFPDLHSELNLSSLELGDSALYFCASSDVRQGTDELFFGEGSRLTVL.

The chain employs TRBV27 and TRBJ2-7; D possibly corresponds to TRBD1 (6 bases). Germline V gene sequence: CDR1 MNHEY, CDR2 SMNVEV (reference sequence). Trimming stripped 4 bases from V and 1 base from J, with 11 bases between. The CDR3 is 14 residues long. CDR3: CASSSQGTSYEQYF. The CDR3 DNA sequence: TGTGCCAGCAGTTCCCAGGGGACGTCCTACGAGCAGTACTTC.

V and J are TRBV14 and TRBJ2-2; TRBD2 aligns across 9 bases. The CDR3 length is 17 residues. CDR1 and CDR2 (germline): SGHDN, FVKESK. The V gene end was trimmed by 1 base and the J gene end by 4 bases; junction bases not matched to a gene: 7. The CDR3 sequence is CASSQAQGTSSTGELFF. The CDR3 DNA sequence: TGTGCCAGCAGCCAAGCCCAGGGGACTAGCAGCACCGGGGAGCTGTTTTTT. The whole variable domain, remainder taken from reference TRBV14 and TRBJ2-2, is EAGVTQFPSHSVIEKGQTVTLRCDPISGHDNLYWYRRVMGKEIKFLLHFVKESKQDESGMPNNRFLAERTGGTYSTLKVQPAELEDSGVYFCASSQAQGTSSTGELFFGEGSRLTVL.

This clone was counted a single time. J is TRBJ2-7 and V is TRBV11-3; TRBD1 agrees at 7 bases. Germline assignment: CDR1 SGHNT and CDR2 YENEEA. CDR3 length: 14 amino acids. V lost 1 base to trimming and J lost 6 bases; unmatched junction nucleotides: 6. The CDR3: CASSLGVSGGEQYF. As DNA, the CDR3 is TGTGCCAGCAGCTTAGGCGTTTCAGGGGGCGAGCAGTACTTC.

The V gene is TRBV7-2, the J gene TRBJ2-7; D is undetermined. V dropped 5 bases and J dropped 3 bases, with 14 bases sitting between them. Germline lookup yields CDR1 SGHTA and CDR2 FQGNSA. This CDR3 contains 14 residues. This CDR3 reads CASSEIARSYEQYF. The DNA of the CDR3 is TGTGCCAGCAGCGAAATTGCGAGGAGCTACGAGCAGTACTTC.

V is TRBV6-1 and J is TRBJ1-1; the D is unclear. From germline, CDR1 is MNHNS and CDR2 SASEGT. V was shortened by 10 bases and J by 0 bases, with 12 bases between the two germline ends. The CDR3 is 13 amino acids. The CDR3 spells CATLRPLNTEAFF. DNA of the CDR3: TGTGCCACCTTAAGACCGTTGAACACTGAAGCTTTCTTT.

This sequence joins TRBV7-2 and TRBJ2-1, with TRBD2 matching over 7 bases. Germline V gene lookup returns CDR1 SGHTA and CDR2 FQGNSA. V was clipped by 4 bases and J by 10 bases; unmatched bases: 7. This CDR3 has 13 amino acids. As DNA, the CDR3 is TGTGCCAGCAGCTCCGACACGGGAGGCGAGCAGTTCTTC. Amino acid sequence: CASSSDTGGEQFF.

The rearrangement joins TRBV27 to TRBJ2-2; D assignment may be TRBD1 or TRBD2 (6 bases each). CDR1 MNHEY and CDR2 SMNVEV come from the germline V gene (reference sequence). The CDR3 is made up of 15 amino acids. Trimming took off 10 bases at V and 0 bases at J, with 15 bases between the two ends. The CDR3 loop reads CATQGGTTNTGELFF. CDR3 DNA sequence: TGTGCCACCCAGGGCGGGACAACGAACACCGGGGAGCTGTTTTTT.